Listed below are T cell receptor beta chains from one sample, sequenced in a study of blood T cell repertoires in COVID-19. Data came from immunoSEQ multiplex PCR; TCRdb stores just in-frame clones and leaves some out. The sample holds roughly 380,000 clones, 85% to 90% seen once. The sequenced sample consisted of PBMCs or T cells enriched from blood (not recorded which). These receptors were collected from a woman aged 30 to 39 who had been exposed to COVID-19. Each CDR3 is given with its conserved first and last residue. Fields, in order: J gene, D gene, V gene, clone size, CDR3 DNA, CDR3 protein. D genes are given only for firm matches. Clone size is given for some rows only: seen once, a few or many times, or a class if the clone is expanded.

TRBJ2-1 TRBD2 TRBV2 . TGTGCCAGCAGTGAAGTAGGGCTAGCGGGAGGTAACAATGAGCAGTTCTTC CASSEVGLAGGNNEQFF
TRBJ1-2 TRBD1 TRBV7-9 . TGTGCCAGCAGCCGGGACAGGGGCGGGAGCTACACCTTC CASSRDRGGSYTF
TRBJ2-5 TRBD1 TRBV6-4 . TGTGCCAGCAGCCCGACAGGGGGCGCGGGAGAGACCCAGTACTTC CASSPTGGAGETQYF
TRBJ1-6 . TRBV5-6 . TGTGCCAGCAGCTTGTCTTGGTCGCAGGGTGATTCACCCCTCCACTTT CASSLSWSQGDSPLHF
TRBJ2-1 TRBD2 TRBV5-1 few TGCGCCAGCAGCTTGCCGGGACTAGGGAACAATGAGCAGTTCTTC CASSLPGLGNNEQFF
TRBJ1-4 . TRBV28 . TGTGCCAGCAGTTTGAGGGGGTTTAATGAAAAACTGTTTTTT CASSLRGFNEKLFF
TRBJ2-7 . TRBV30 . TGTGCCTGGACTACAGTTTCCCCCTACGAGCAGTACTTC CAWTTVSPYEQYF
TRBJ2-7 . TRBV12-3/TRBV12-4 . TGTGCCAGCAGTGCCGGACTTCCCTACGAGCAGTACTTC CASSAGLPYEQYF
TRBJ2-1 TRBD2 TRBV10-3 . TGTGCCATCACGGAAGCGGGAATCTACAATGAGCAGTTCTTC CAITEAGIYNEQFF
TRBJ1-2 TRBD1 TRBV19 . TGTGCCAGTAGTACAGGGGGTAGGTCCTATGGCTACACCTTC CASSTGGRSYGYTF
TRBJ2-5 TRBD2 TRBV2 . TGTGCCAGCAGGATGGGACTAGCGGGGAGCAGAGGTCGAGAGACCCAGTACTTC CASRMGLAGSRGRETQYF
TRBJ2-7 TRBD2 TRBV20-1 . TGCAGTGCTAGTCTGAGCGGGAGCTTCCACGAGCAGTACTTC CSASLSGSFHEQYF
TRBJ2-3 . TRBV6-5 . TGTGCCAGCAAGGGGGTGGGCACAGATACGCAGTATTTT CASKGVGTDTQYF
TRBJ2-7 TRBD2 TRBV6-5 . TGTGCCATCGGACTAGCGCTCTCCTACGAGCAGTACTTC CAIGLALSYEQYF
TRBJ1-1 . TRBV10-2 . TGCGCCAGCGCGGGGCAGATCCACACTGAAGCTTTCTTT CASAGQIHTEAFF
TRBJ1-5 . TRBV11-3 . TGTGCCAGCAGCTTAGATCTGCTGGACAGTTCTCCGGCCCGGGGCAATCAGCCCCAGCATTTT CASSLDLLDSSPARGNQPQHF
TRBJ1-1 . TRBV29-1 . TGCAGGGGGGACACGACCACTGAAGCTTTCTTT CRGDTTTEAFF
TRBJ1-2 . TRBV4-1 . TGCGCCAGCAGCCCGGACAGAATGAACTATGGCTACACCTTC CASSPDRMNYGYTF
TRBJ2-7 . TRBV7-9 once TGTGCCAGCAGCGCAAGCGGAGGGGTCCCCGAGCAGTACTTC CASSASGGVPEQYF
TRBJ2-3 TRBD2 TRBV20-1 . TGCAGTGCTAGTCTGCGGGAGAAGGGCACAGATACGCAGTATTTT CSASLREKGTDTQYF
TRBJ2-7 TRBD2 TRBV19 . TGTGCCAGTACCCCCCGGATAGCGGGAGCCTACGAGCAGTACTTC CASTPRIAGAYEQYF
TRBJ2-2 . TRBV27 . TGTGCCAGCAGTTTAACACAGAACACCGGGGAGCTGTTTTTT CASSLTQNTGELFF
TRBJ2-5 TRBD1 TRBV7-7 . TGTGCCAGCAGCTCCGGGACAGGGGGAATAGAGACCCAGTACTTC CASSSGTGGIETQYF
TRBJ2-7 TRBD2 TRBV4-2 . TGTGCCAGCAGCCAAAGCGACACTAGCGGGAGGCACGAGCAGTACTTC CASSQSDTSGRHEQYF
TRBJ1-1 TRBD1 TRBV6-5 . TGTGCCAGCAGTTACTCGGGAACAGGGGAAAGCACTGAAGCTTTCTTT CASSYSGTGESTEAFF
TRBJ1-2 TRBD1 TRBV28 . TGTGCCAGCAGCCCCCGACAGGGGCTGAGGGGAGGCTACACCTTC CASSPRQGLRGGYTF
TRBJ2-7 TRBD1 TRBV30 . TGTGCCGGAACCCGGGACAGCTCCTACGAGCAGTACTTC CAGTRDSSYEQYF
TRBJ2-3 TRBD1 TRBV24-1 . TGTGCCACCAGTGATCTCCGGGACAGGGACACAGATACGCAGTATTTT CATSDLRDRDTDTQYF
TRBJ2-3 TRBD1 TRBV10-3 once TGTGCCATCAGTGTGACAGGGGACGGAGATACGCAGTATTTT CAISVTGDGDTQYF
TRBJ2-3 TRBD1 TRBV7-6 . TGTGCCAGCAGCCCAGCGACAGGGGGCACAGATACGCAGTATTTT CASSPATGGTDTQYF
TRBJ1-1 . TRBV11-3 . TGTGCCAGCAGCTTCGACGGAGGGACTGAAGCTTTCTTT CASSFDGGTEAFF
TRBJ2-4 . TRBV11-2 . TGTGCCAGCAGCCCAACAACAGGGTTTATGGCCAAAAACATTCAGTACTTC CASSPTTGFMAKNIQYF
TRBJ1-1 . TRBV2 . TGTGCCAGCACCAGGGGTAGTAACACTGAAGCTTTCTTT CASTRGSNTEAFF
TRBJ1-5 TRBD1 TRBV2 . TGTGCCAGCAGCCGGACAGGGGACGGCAATCAGCCCCAGCATTTT CASSRTGDGNQPQHF
TRBJ2-1 . TRBV28 . TGTGCCATCTTGGGGGCGGCACAGAGTGACAATGAGCAGTTCTTC CAILGAAQSDNEQFF
TRBJ2-3 TRBD1 TRBV19 . TGTGCCAGTAGTATCTCGCCAGGGGGCTTTGGCACAGATACGCAGTATTTT CASSISPGGFGTDTQYF
TRBJ1-6 . TRBV5-1 . TGCGCCAGCAGCTTGGATCGACAGGCTAGGAGCTCCTATAATTCACCCCTCCACTTT CASSLDRQARSSYNSPLHF
TRBJ2-1 TRBD2 TRBV27 . TGTGCCAGCAGACGTAGACTAGCTGTCCTACGCAATGAGCAGTTCTTC CASRRRLAVLRNEQFF
TRBJ2-7 . TRBV29-1 . TGCAGCGTTGACCGCGGGGCGGAGCAGTACTTC CSVDRGAEQYF
TRBJ2-7 TRBD1 TRBV11-3 few TGTGCCAGCAGCTTGGCCGGGACAGGGTACGAGCAGTACTTC CASSLAGTGYEQYF
TRBJ2-7 TRBD1 TRBV28 . TGTGCCAGCAGTTCCCGGGACAGGAGACCCTACGAGCAGTACTTC CASSSRDRRPYEQYF
TRBJ1-2 . TRBV29-1 . TGCAGCGTTGACCCCCTTGGGGGGTATGGCTACACCTTC CSVDPLGGYGYTF
TRBJ2-3 TRBD2 TRBV6-2/TRBV6-3 . TGTGCCAGCAGTTACTCGCTAGCGGCGGGACTGGGTACAGATACGCAGTATTTT CASSYSLAAGLGTDTQYF